This T cell receptor (beta chain) came from a study of control samples from healthy donors and cancer patients (dated by TCRdb to the early 2020s). Libraries were made using the immunoSEQ multiplex PCR assay. TCRdb retrieved this table from immuneACCESS and kept in-frame rearrangements only. Not all clones are present; in checked studies, unresolved V genes account for under half, and no reason is known for the remainder. Within this sample are over 150,000 clones, with around 94% of them counted one time only. The ten largest make up about 15% of the sample. As regards this clone: The specificity of this receptor is unknown. Within one base of it there is no much larger clone, and no base qualities were kept.

Sequenced: PBMCs. The source of this sequence is a man aged 60 to 69 with colorectal cancer.

The encoded CDR3 is CASSLGQGAGQPQHF. The nucleotides read TGCGCCAGCAGTCTGGGACAGGGGGCCGGTCAGCCCCAGCATTTT. In this chain, TRBV23-1 is recombined with TRBJ1-5; 12 bases in the junction line up with TRBD1. TRBV23-1 is placed among ORFs of uncertain function. Trimming takes 4 bases off V and 6 bases off J; junction bases not matched to a gene: 4. Inclusive of the bounding cysteine and phenylalanine, the CDR3 is 15 residues long. The only DNA kept is the CDR3, 45 bases in frame from the first base.